Listed below are T cell receptor beta chains from one sample, sequenced in a study of identical twins. TCRdb re-analysed the 5' RACE reads in MiXCR, keeping a single row per CDR3 protein. The sample lists some 730,000 distinct CDR3 sequences, 15% to 20% occurring once. The data were also submitted as part of a second study, on T cells expressing NK-cell markers.

The sequencing input was PBMCs. All receptors derive from a woman aged 18-29 years in good health. Both conserved end residues are part of each CDR3. Each record gives: CDR3 DNA, CDR3 protein, D gene, V gene, clone size, J gene. A D gene is named only where the DNA matches it firmly. Clone size appears in some rows only: once, few, many, or a class for an expanded clone.

TGCAGTGCTCACGGCAGAAGCACAGATACGCAGTATTTT CSAHGRSTDTQYF . TRBV20-1 . TRBJ2-3
TGTGCCAGCAGACAACTAGCGGGAAACCGCTACAATGAGCAGTTCTTC CASRQLAGNRYNEQFF TRBD2 TRBV6-2/TRBV6-3 . TRBJ2-1
TGCAGTGCTTGGACAGGGGGGGTAGCTGGGGCCAACGTCCTGACTTTC CSAWTGGVAGANVLTF TRBD1 TRBV20-1 . TRBJ2-6
TGTGCCAGCAGTTTCTCCGCAGGGCGGTTGAACACCGGGGAGCTGTTTTTT CASSFSAGRLNTGELFF . TRBV12-3/TRBV12-4 . TRBJ2-2
TGCGCCAGCGCCCAGGGCAGGGGCCTCGAGCAGTACTTC CASAQGRGLEQYF . TRBV5-1 few TRBJ2-7
TGCGCCAGCAGCCAAGATACGTTCCAAGAGACCCAGTACTTC CASSQDTFQETQYF . TRBV4-3 . TRBJ2-5
TGTGCCAGCAGTCCAATTCGTCCGACGAACACTGAAGCTTTCTTT CASSPIRPTNTEAFF . TRBV11-2 . TRBJ1-1
TGTGCCAGCAGAACTAGCGGGAGTGTAAGCGGGGAGCTGTTTTTT CASRTSGSVSGELFF TRBD2 TRBV6-2/TRBV6-3 few TRBJ2-2
TGTGCCAGCAGCGTAGCGCTCTCATCCGGGACAGCCCAAGAGACCCAGTACTTC CASSVALSSGTAQETQYF TRBD1 TRBV9 . TRBJ2-5
TGTGCCAGCACCCTCTCTGGGGCCAACGTCCTGACTTTC CASTLSGANVLTF . TRBV12-3/TRBV12-4 few TRBJ2-6
TGTGCCAGCAGCCCCATACAGGATGGGACCCAGTACTTC CASSPIQDGTQYF . TRBV12-3/TRBV12-4 few TRBJ2-5
TGTGCCAGCAGCTTTGGGCCGTTGAGTGAGCAGTTCTTC CASSFGPLSEQFF . TRBV7-2 . TRBJ2-1
TGTGCCAGCAGCCCCCAGGCGGGCAGGAGCGAGCAGTACTTC CASSPQAGRSEQYF . TRBV7-9 . TRBJ2-7
TGTGCCAGCAGACCCGAGGGAGAGACCCAGTACTTC CASRPEGETQYF . TRBV11-2 few TRBJ2-5
TGCGCCAGCAGTGACGGTCGGGACACCGGGGAGCTGTTTTTT CASSDGRDTGELFF . TRBV10-1 many TRBJ2-2
TGTGCCAGCAGCCGTCCCCAGGGGCGCGAGGAGCAGTACTTC CASSRPQGREEQYF . TRBV3-1 . TRBJ2-7
TGCGCCAGCAGCTACGGAGGGGGGGGAGTCTACGAGCAGTACTTC CASSYGGGGVYEQYF . TRBV5-1 . TRBJ2-7
TGTGCCAGCGGACCTGGGGGGGGTGGTAGTGAGCAGTTCTTC CASGPGGGGSEQFF TRBD2 TRBV12-3/TRBV12-4 . TRBJ2-1
TGTGCCAGCAGGCTTCAGGGGAATGAAAAACTGTTTTTT CASRLQGNEKLFF . TRBV12-3/TRBV12-4 . TRBJ1-4
TGCAGTGCTCCTGTCGGACTAGCGGGGGGGCATGAGCAGTTCTTC CSAPVGLAGGHEQFF TRBD2 TRBV20-1 . TRBJ2-1
TGCAGCGTTGATTCCGGGACGGGAAGATACGAGCAGTACTTC CSVDSGTGRYEQYF . TRBV29-1 . TRBJ2-7
TGTGCCAGCAGCCCCCTCAAGGGTCCGCACATTCAGTACTTC CASSPLKGPHIQYF . TRBV11-2 . TRBJ2-4
TGTGCCAGCAGCGCCGCGCGAGAGCAGTTCTTC CASSAAREQFF . TRBV11-2 . TRBJ2-1
TGCAGTGCCACTGACGTTAGGGGGGCATCCTACGAGCAGTACTTC CSATDVRGASYEQYF . TRBV20-1 many TRBJ2-7
TGCAGTGCGTCCCAGTTAGCCCCTAATTCACCCCTCCACTTT CSASQLAPNSPLHF . TRBV20-1 few TRBJ1-6
TGCAGCGTTGGATTAGGGGAGGGGCAGCCCCAGCATTTT CSVGLGEGQPQHF . TRBV29-1 . TRBJ1-5
TGCAGTGCTAGAGGATTAGGAGAACTGGGCAGCTATGGCTACACCTTC CSARGLGELGSYGYTF . TRBV20-1 few TRBJ1-2
TGCAGCGGCCAAGCTAGCGGGAGGACCTATGAGCAGTTCTTC CSGQASGRTYEQFF TRBD2 TRBV29-1 few TRBJ2-1
TGCAGTGCTAGAGTTTTGGGCTCAAGAGGGAGATTT CSARVLGSRGRF . TRBV20-1 few TRBJ1-1
TGTGCCAGCAACAACCCGGAACGGCTACATACAGATACGCAGTATTTT CASNNPERLHTDTQYF . TRBV7-9 few TRBJ2-3
TGTGCCAGCGGCTTAGGGGTTACTGAAGCTTTCTTT CASGLGVTEAFF . TRBV12-3/TRBV12-4 few TRBJ1-1
TGTGCCACCAGCAGAGGGGGGGACAATGAGCAGTTCTTC CATSRGGDNEQFF . TRBV15 few TRBJ2-1
TGTGCCACCAGCAGAGGATCGGCAGGGGATGCGGCGATTGAAGCTTTCTTT CATSRGSAGDAAIEAFF . TRBV15 . TRBJ1-1
TGCAGTGCTCCACAGGGGAAGGTGTACAATGAGCAGTTCTTC CSAPQGKVYNEQFF TRBD1 TRBV20-1 . TRBJ2-1
TGCAGTGCTAGACAGGGTGGAAAGGAAAAACTGTTTTTT CSARQGGKEKLFF . TRBV20-1 many TRBJ1-4
TGTGCCAGCAGCCAAAGGGGGGCGCATGATACGCAGTATTTT CASSQRGAHDTQYF . TRBV3-1 . TRBJ2-3
TGCAGTGCTGGGAGGAACACAGATACGCAGTATTTT CSAGRNTDTQYF . TRBV20-1 . TRBJ2-3
TGTGCCAGCAGCTCCCGGGACACCGGTTTATGGACCCAGTACTTC CASSSRDTGLWTQYF . TRBV9 few TRBJ2-5
TGCAGTGCTACCAGACTAGCGGGTCGCACAGATACGCAGTATTTT CSATRLAGRTDTQYF TRBD2 TRBV20-1 few TRBJ2-3
TGTGCGTCGGACGAGCGGGGGTACTTCAATGAGCAGTTCTTC CASDERGYFNEQFF TRBD2 TRBV6-1 . TRBJ2-1
TGTGCCAGCAGCCGGGAGGGTCAGGGTCTAGGAAAACTGTTTTTT CASSREGQGLGKLFF . TRBV7-2 few TRBJ1-4
TGTGCCAGCAGTACGGACAACCAAGAGACCCAGTACTTC CASSTDNQETQYF . TRBV12-3/TRBV12-4 . TRBJ2-5
TGTGCCAGCAGCCTACTAGCCGTGGGCACCGGGGAGCTGTTTTTT CASSLLAVGTGELFF . TRBV12-3/TRBV12-4 few TRBJ2-2
TGCAGTGCCTATGGAGGACGGAGCCTCAATCAGCCCCAGCATTTT CSAYGGRSLNQPQHF . TRBV20-1 . TRBJ1-5
TGTGCCAGCAGTTCCTTCTCTTCCCATGAGCAGTTCTTC CASSSFSSHEQFF . TRBV27 . TRBJ2-1
. CSVVDRGVFTDTQYFGNTQYF . TRBV29-1 few TRBJ2-3
TGTGCCAGCACCTTAGGCCAGACATTGTTGGACTACGAGCAGTACTTC CASTLGQTLLDYEQYF . TRBV7-8 . TRBJ2-7
TGCAGCGTTGTAGGGCGGGAGGTGGCGAATGAGCAGTTCTTC CSVVGREVANEQFF TRBD2 TRBV29-1 few TRBJ2-1
TGCAGTGCTAGTGGACTAGTCGGGACGAGCACAGATACGCAGTATTTT CSASGLVGTSTDTQYF TRBD2 TRBV20-1 . TRBJ2-3
TGTGCCAGCAGCGCCGGCCGGTCTGGACGGAAGCAAGAGACCCAGTACTTC CASSAGRSGRKQETQYF . TRBV7-9 . TRBJ2-5
TGCAGTGCTAGGGAGGATGGCGAGCAGTACTTC CSAREDGEQYF . TRBV20-1 . TRBJ2-7
TGTGCCAGCAACCAAGGGCAGAATCGGAACACTGAAGCTTTCTTT CASNQGQNRNTEAFF . TRBV6-1 . TRBJ1-1
TGCGCCAGCAGCTTTTCTCACCCCCCAGGAGAGTTCTTC CASSFSHPPGEFF . TRBV5-1 . TRBJ2-1
TGTGCCAGCAGTTTTATGTCTCCCGACGAGCAGTACTTC CASSFMSPDEQYF . TRBV12-3/TRBV12-4 . TRBJ2-7
TGTGCCAGCAGTGACTCGATGGACACCCGTCAGTTCTTC CASSDSMDTRQFF . TRBV6-4 few TRBJ2-1
TGCAGCGTCGCCGCCCGGGGGGGCGACGAGACCCAGTACTTC CSVAARGGDETQYF TRBD2 TRBV29-1 . TRBJ2-5
TGTGCCAGCAGTTACTTAGGGTTCAATGGCTACACCTTC CASSYLGFNGYTF . TRBV6-5 few TRBJ1-2
TGTGCCATCGGGGCTAGCGGTTACAATGAGCAGTTCTTC CAIGASGYNEQFF TRBD2 TRBV10-3 few TRBJ2-1
TGTGCCAGCACCCGGGGCGGTAGCGCCTACGAGCAGTACTTC CASTRGGSAYEQYF . TRBV7-2 few TRBJ2-7